What follows is one TCR beta chain and its context. Its matching antigen is unknown. Libraries of TCR beta came from quantitative 5'-RACE with molecular barcodes. TCRdb fed the 5' RACE reads into MiXCR, producing one record per CDR3 protein. The table shows 220,000 or so distinct CDR3 sequences, with about 18% occurring only once. The data stem from a study of CD8 T cells in ankylosing spondylitis. Overall study results and limits: Enrichment of disease-linked clones was reportedly significant in matched ankylosing spondylitis synovial fluid. Ankylosing spondylitis blood seemed to carry a telltale TCR beta motif made of several highly homologous variants.

This CDR3 is 13 amino acids long. Germline V gene lookup returns CDR1 MDHEN and CDR2 SYDVKM. The ends were cut back, 7 bases at V and 7 bases at J, with 13 bases in the middle. Sequencing input: blood, either unsorted or a sorted T cell fraction (not recorded which). This receptor was identified in a male donor with ankylosing spondylitis. This rearrangement joins TRBV28 to TRBJ2-2; D remains ambiguous. Written as DNA, the CDR3 is TGTGCCAGCACCCACGGGCTAAACGGGGAGCTGTTTTTT. Translated, it gives CASTHGLNGELFF.